This TCR beta chain appears in the sequencing data of a study of early T cells in non-severe SARS-CoV-2 infection. Germline CDR1 is SGHAT and CDR2 is FQNNGV. Trimming took off 1 base at V and 2 bases at J, with 5 bases between the two ends. The CDR3 length is 13 residues. This clonotype appeared many times. Via MiXCR, TCRdb re-called the 5' RACE reads, giving one row per CDR3 protein. The data hold tens of thousands of distinct CDR3 sequences, with roughly 4.4% observed a single time. The specimen was whole blood. The sequence was collected from an adult who was a healthcare worker with PCR-confirmed SARS-CoV-2 infection or an uninfected control (not recorded which). This sequence joins TRBV11-2 and TRBJ1-1; D call uncertain. The CDR3 loop is CASSLVRNTEAFF. Here the CDR3 DNA reads TGTGCCAGCAGCTTAGTCAGAAACACTGAAGCTTTCTTT.